This TCR beta chain was sequenced during a study of cytomegalovirus exposure and HLA in healthy donors. Study-wide background: Among the 398 donors who were genotyped, roughly 86% fell in the genetic ancestry cluster that is associated with self-reported Caucasian donors.

Concerning this clone itself: The target antigen is unknown.

V was pared by 3 bases and J by 1 base, with 5 bases of the junction left unmatched. Germline lookup yields CDR1 SGHRS and CDR2 YFSETQ. The CDR3 is 15 residues long. Amplification used 60 Vbeta primers and 13 Jbeta primers. Assay used: immunoSEQ multiplex PCR; TCRdb lists only in-frame clones, some missing. Of approximately 110,000 clones listed, around 74% are singletons. Study conclusions and caveats: Specificity of a few CMV-associated chains for CMV antigens was verified in vitro. A previous analysis found most TCR beta V segments productive roughly 87% or roughly 30% of the time.

This receptor was obtained from a woman in her forties or fifties in good health and CMV-seropositive. V is TRBV5-1 and J is TRBJ2-7, with 9 bases lining up with TRBD1. Sequenced: PBMCs. Written as DNA, the CDR3 is TGCGCCAGCAGCTCCGGGACAGGGCCGTCCTACGAGCAGTACTTC. This encodes CASSSGTGPSYEQYF.